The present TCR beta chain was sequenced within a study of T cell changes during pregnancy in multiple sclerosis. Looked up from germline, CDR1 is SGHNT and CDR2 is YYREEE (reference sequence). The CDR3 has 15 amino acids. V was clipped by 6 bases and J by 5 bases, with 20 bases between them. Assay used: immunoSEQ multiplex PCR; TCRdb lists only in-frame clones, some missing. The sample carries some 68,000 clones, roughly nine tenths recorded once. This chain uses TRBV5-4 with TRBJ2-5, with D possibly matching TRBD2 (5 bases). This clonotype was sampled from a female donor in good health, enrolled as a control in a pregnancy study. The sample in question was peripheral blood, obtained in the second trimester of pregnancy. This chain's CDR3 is CASTPPTGGLETQYF. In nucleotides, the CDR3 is TGTGCCAGCACCCCCCCAACGGGCGGACTGGAGACCCAGTACTTC.